This TCR beta chain was captured by sequencing in a study of radiation and T cells in renal cell carcinoma. Profiling relied on immunoSEQ multiplex PCR, and the TCRdb table lists in-frame clones only, not all of them. This sample has approximately 75,000 clones; 82% occur once, and the top ten carry approximately 5%. Note on this clone: Its antigen is unknown.

There are 14 residues in the CDR3. Germline V gene data show CDR1 as MNHNY and CDR2 as SVGAGI (reference sequence). Time point of the sample: blood 2 weeks post-SBRT. Treatment specified: 15 Gy SBRT to primary tumor, nephrectomy 4 weeks later. Blood was sampled at baseline, 2 weeks and 4 weeks after SBRT. The patient's renal cell carcinoma had clear cell pathology. Study-wide points: From baseline, blood top tumor clonotypes peaked at 2 weeks post-radiation.

The source is a man between 60 and 75 years old with renal cell carcinoma. This chain uses TRBV6-6 with TRBJ2-5; 7 nucleotides agree with TRBD2. The end of the DNA is better explained by TRBJ2-7, so the J call may be wrong. Here the sequenced sample was blood, taken from a patient whose treatment included radiotherapy and nephrectomy. This CDR3 is CASRRLAGDYEQYF. Written as DNA, the CDR3 is TGTGCCAGCAGAAGACTAGCAGGCGACTACGAGCAGTACTTC.